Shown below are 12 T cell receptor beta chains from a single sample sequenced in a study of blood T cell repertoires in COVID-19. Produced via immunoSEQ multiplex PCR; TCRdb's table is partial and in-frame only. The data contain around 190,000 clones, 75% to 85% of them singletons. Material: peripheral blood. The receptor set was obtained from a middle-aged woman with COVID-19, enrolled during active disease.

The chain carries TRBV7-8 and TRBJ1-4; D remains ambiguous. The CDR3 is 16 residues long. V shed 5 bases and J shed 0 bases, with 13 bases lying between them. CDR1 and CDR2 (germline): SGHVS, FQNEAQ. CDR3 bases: TGTGCCAGCAGCCCCCCAACAGCGGCAACTAATGAAAAACTGTTTTTT. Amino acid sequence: CASSPPTAATNEKLFF.

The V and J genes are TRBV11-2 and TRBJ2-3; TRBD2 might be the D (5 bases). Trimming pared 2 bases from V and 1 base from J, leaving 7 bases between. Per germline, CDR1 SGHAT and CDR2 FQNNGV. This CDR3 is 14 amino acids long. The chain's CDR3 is CASSLFSGTDTQYF. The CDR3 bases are TGTGCCAGCAGCTTATTTAGCGGCACAGATACGCAGTATTTT. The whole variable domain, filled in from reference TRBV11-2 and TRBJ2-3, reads EAGVAQSPRYKIIEKRQSVAFWCNPISGHATLYWYQQILGQGPKLLIQFQNNGVVDDSQLPKDRFSAERLKGVDSTLKIQPAKLEDSAVYLCASSLFSGTDTQYFGPGTRLTVL.

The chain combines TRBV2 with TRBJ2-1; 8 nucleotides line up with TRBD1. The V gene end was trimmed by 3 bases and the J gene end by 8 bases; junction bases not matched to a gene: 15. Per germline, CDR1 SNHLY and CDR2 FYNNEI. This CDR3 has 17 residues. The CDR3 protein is CASSEFRGSGGWDEQFF. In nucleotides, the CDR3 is TGTGCCAGCAGTGAGTTCAGGGGGTCAGGGGGCTGGGATGAGCAGTTCTTC.

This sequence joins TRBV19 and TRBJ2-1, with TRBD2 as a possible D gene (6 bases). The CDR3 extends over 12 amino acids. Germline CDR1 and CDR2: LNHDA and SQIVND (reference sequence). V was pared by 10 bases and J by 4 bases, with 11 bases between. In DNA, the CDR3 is TGTGCCACTACCGCGGGGTACAATGAGCAGTTCTTC. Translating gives CATTAGYNEQFF.

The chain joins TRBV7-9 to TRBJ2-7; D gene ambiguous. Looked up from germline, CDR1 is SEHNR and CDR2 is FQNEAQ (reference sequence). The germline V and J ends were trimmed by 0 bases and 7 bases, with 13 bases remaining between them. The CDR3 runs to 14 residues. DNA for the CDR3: TGTGCCAGCAGCTTAGCGGGCGACCCCAAGGAGCAGTACTTC. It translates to CASSLAGDPKEQYF.

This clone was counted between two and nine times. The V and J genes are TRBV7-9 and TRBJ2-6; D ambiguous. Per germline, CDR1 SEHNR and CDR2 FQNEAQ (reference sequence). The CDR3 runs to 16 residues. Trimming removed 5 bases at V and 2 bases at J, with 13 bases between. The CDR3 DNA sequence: TGTGCCAGCAGCCTTGGGCTCCATGCTGGGGCCAACGTCCTGACTTTC. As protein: CASSLGLHAGANVLTF.

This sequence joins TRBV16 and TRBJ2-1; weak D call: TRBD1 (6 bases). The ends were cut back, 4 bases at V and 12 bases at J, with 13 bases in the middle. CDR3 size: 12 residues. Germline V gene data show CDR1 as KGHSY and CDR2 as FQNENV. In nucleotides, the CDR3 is TGTGCCAGCAGCCTCAAGGGGGACCTGCAGTTCTTC. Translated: CASSLKGDLQFF.

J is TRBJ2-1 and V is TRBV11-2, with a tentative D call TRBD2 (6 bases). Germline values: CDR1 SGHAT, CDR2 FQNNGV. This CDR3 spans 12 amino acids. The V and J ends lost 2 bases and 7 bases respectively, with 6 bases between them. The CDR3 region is CASSLSGNEQFF. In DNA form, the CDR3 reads TGTGCCAGCAGCTTAAGCGGGAATGAGCAGTTCTTC.

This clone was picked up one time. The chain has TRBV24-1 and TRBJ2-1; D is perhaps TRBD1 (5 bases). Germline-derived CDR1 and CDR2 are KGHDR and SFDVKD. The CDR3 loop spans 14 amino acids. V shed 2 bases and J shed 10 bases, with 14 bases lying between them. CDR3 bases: TGTGCCACCAGTGATTCCCCAGGGTTCGGGGAGCAGTTCTTC. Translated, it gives CATSDSPGFGEQFF.

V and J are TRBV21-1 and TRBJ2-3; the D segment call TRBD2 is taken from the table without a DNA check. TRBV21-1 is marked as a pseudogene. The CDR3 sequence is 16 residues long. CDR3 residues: CASSDPLAGLTDTQYF. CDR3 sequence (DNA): TGTGCCAGCAGCGATCCACTAGCGGGGCTCACAGATACGCAGTATTTT.

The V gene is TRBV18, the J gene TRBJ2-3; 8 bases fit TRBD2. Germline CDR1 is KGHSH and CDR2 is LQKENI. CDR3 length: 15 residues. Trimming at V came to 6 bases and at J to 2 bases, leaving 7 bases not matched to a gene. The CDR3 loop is CASSRSGGTTDTQYF. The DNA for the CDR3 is TGTGCCAGCTCGCGGTCGGGGGGGACCACAGATACGCAGTATTTT.

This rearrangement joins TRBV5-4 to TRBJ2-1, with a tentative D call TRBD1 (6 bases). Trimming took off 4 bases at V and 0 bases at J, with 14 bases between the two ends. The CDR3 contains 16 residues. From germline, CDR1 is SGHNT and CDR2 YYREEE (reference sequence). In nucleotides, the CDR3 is TGTGCCAGCAGCAAAGGGGACATTCTCTCCTACAATGAGCAGTTCTTC. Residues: CASSKGDILSYNEQFF.